The 5 T cell receptor beta chains below were found in one sample sequenced in a study of shared clonotypes between healthy human individuals. The protocol was immunoSEQ multiplex PCR, while the TCRdb copy is restricted to in-frame clones and leaves out a portion. The table records approximately 500,000 clones, nearly 80% of them present only once. Material for sequencing was PBMCs. The origin of the receptors is a woman aged 40 to 50 in good health. Some clones in this sample may be carry-over from other donors' samples.

The genes are TRBV6-1 and TRBJ2-5; maybe TRBD2 (5 bases). This CDR3 region has 15 residues. The V gene lost 2 bases and the J gene lost 5 bases, with 15 bases spanning the gap. Germline values: CDR1 MNHNS, CDR2 SASEGT. The CDR3 DNA reads as TGTGCCAGCAGTGAATCGGACTCACGGCAGGAGACCCAGTACTTC. It encodes CASSESDSRQETQYF.

The rearrangement joins TRBV4-3 to TRBJ2-2; D remains unclear. CDR3 length equals 15 residues. Trimming took off 1 base at V and 6 bases at J, with 12 bases between the two ends. Germline CDR1 and CDR2: LGHNA and YSLEER. CDR3 DNA sequence: TGCGCCAGCAGCCAAGTCGATGTGCGAGCCGGGGAGCTGTTTTTT. It yields the protein CASSQVDVRAGELFF.

This sequence joins TRBV7-8 and TRBJ1-5; possible D gene TRBD1, 5 bases. There are 16 residues in the CDR3. V gave up 0 bases and J gave up 3 bases, with 12 bases separating them. Germline V lookup: CDR1 SGHVS, CDR2 FQNEAQ. CDR3 nucleotides: TGTGCCAGCAGCTTAGCGGGGGGGGTTGACAATCAGCCCCAGCATTTT. Amino acid sequence: CASSLAGGVDNQPQHF.

The V call is TRBV19, the J call TRBJ2-6; either TRBD1 or TRBD2 may supply D (5 bases each). The V and J ends lost 3 bases and 2 bases respectively, with 11 bases between them. The CDR3 is made up of 16 amino acids. Germline V CDR1 and CDR2: LNHDA, SQIVND (reference sequence). CDR3 amino acids: CASSIPGAAGANVLTF. As DNA, the CDR3 is TGTGCCAGTAGTATCCCCGGGGCAGCTGGGGCCAACGTCCTGACTTTC.

The chain carries TRBV30 and TRBJ1-5, with D possibly being TRBD1 (6 bases). The germline gives CDR1 GTSNPN, CDR2 SVGIG (reference sequence). V lost 2 bases, J lost 7 bases, and 12 bases lay in between. The CDR3 length is 13 residues. CDR3 coding DNA: TGTGCCTGGAGTCTACAGGGAAGCCAGCCCCAGCATTTT. This sequence encodes CAWSLQGSQPQHF.